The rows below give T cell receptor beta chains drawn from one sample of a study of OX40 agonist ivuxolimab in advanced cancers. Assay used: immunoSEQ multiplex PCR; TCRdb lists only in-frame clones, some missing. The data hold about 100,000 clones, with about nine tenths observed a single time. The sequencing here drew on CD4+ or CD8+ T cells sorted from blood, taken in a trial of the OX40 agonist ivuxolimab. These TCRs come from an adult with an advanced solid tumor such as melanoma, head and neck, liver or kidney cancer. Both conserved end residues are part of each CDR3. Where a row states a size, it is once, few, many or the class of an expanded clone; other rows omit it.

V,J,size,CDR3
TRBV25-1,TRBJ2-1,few,CASSEWGGALNEQFF
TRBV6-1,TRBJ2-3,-,CASSFRLSDTQYF
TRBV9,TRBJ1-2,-,CASSVADDYGYTF
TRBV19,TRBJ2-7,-,CASSMGRTYEQYF
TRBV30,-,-,CAWNRGAGVFYEQYF
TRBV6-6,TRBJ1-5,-,CASVGDKRNQPQHF
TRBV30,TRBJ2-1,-,CAWSAIPGGSYNEQFF
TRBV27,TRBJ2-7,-,CASRTPGLAGNEQYF
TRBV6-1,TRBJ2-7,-,CASSPRGPAYEQYF
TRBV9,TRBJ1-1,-,CASSVWSNTEAFF
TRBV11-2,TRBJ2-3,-,CASNRGDTQYF
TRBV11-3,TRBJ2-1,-,CASSLVLGSEQFF
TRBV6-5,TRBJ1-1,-,CASSYFAGANTEAFF
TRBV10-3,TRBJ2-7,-,CAISSGLAGEQYEQYF
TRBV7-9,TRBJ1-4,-,CASSLVRPREKLFF
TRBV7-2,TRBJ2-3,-,CASSLGGNNQWDTQYF
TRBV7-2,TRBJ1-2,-,CASTPLEEFGGYTF
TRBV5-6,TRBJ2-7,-,CASSDGPHKDEQYF